This T cell receptor (beta chain) came from a study of spatial heterogeneity in lung cancer. Study-wide results and limits: One measure, the expanded intratumoral alpha and beta TCR count, tracked tumor mutation counts.

In the case of this clonotype: The antigen is undetermined.

Noted time point: sample taken at primary tumor resection. In each case, whole RNA from tumor, nontumor lung or frozen PBMC was sequenced unsorted. Germline V gene sequence: CDR1 SGHAT, CDR2 FQNNGV. The CDR3 is 15 amino acids. With V trimmed by 6 bases and J by 1 base, 6 bases remained unmatched. TCRdb reprocessed the 5' RACE reads via MiXCR and lists one record per CDR3 protein. The sample includes about 890 distinct CDR3 sequences, around 40% of them seen just once. This material consisted of lung tumor tissue, taken at surgery. The sequence was collected from a female donor with early-stage non-small cell lung cancer. The chain recombines TRBV11-2 with TRBJ2-3, with 8 nucleotides matching TRBD1. The CDR3 here is CASRPLDRGTDTQYF. DNA of the CDR3: TGTGCCAGCAGGCCCTTGGACAGGGGCACAGATACGCAGTATTTT.